This T cell receptor beta chain emerged from a study of siplizumab effects on memory and regulatory T cells. Points from the study as a whole: In unstimulated cells, naive T cells appeared more diverse than memory T cells and seemed major alloresponse contributors. Alloreactive sequences from unstimulated CD4+ memory cells fell significantly with siplizumab. Mean Treg-derived proportions of mappable alloreactive CD4+ clones were 68.8% for siplizumab and roughly 27% for controls.

The CDR3 consists of 14 residues. V lost 7 bases, J lost 5 bases, and 6 bases stayed unmatched. Germline V gene data show CDR1 as WSHSY and CDR2 as SAAADI. A word on this clone: The antigen remains unidentified.

The protocol was immunoSEQ multiplex PCR, while the TCRdb copy is restricted to in-frame clones and leaves out a portion. The repertoire includes some 110,000 clones, roughly 94% of them detected once, and roughly 1.5% sits in the top ten. The chain has TRBV10-2 and TRBJ2-1; 9 positions agree with TRBD2. Sequences were obtained from non-Treg CD4+ T cells sorted from blood. The clonotype originates from a human donor in good health. This CDR3 reads CASTLAGAHNEQFF. The CDR3 DNA follows: TGCGCCAGCACCTTAGCGGGAGCTCACAATGAGCAGTTCTTC.